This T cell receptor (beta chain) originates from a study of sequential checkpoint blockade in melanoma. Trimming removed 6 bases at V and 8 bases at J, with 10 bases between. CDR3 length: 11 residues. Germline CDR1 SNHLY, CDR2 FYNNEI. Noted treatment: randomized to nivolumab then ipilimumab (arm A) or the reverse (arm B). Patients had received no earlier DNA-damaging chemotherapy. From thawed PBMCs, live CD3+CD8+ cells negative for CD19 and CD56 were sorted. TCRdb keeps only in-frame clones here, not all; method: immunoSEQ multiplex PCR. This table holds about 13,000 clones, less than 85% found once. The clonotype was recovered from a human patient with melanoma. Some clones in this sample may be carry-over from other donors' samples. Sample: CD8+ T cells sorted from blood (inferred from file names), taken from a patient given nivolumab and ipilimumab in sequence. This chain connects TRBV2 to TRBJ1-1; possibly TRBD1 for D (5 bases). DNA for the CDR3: TGTGCCAGCAGGGAGGGGTTAGAAGCTTTCTTT. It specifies CASREGLEAFF.